This TCR beta chain was recorded in a study of blood T cell repertoires in COVID-19. Whole-study context: Sites in the United States, Italy and Spain provided acute and convalescent COVID-19 samples. In each case, the material was cDNA or gDNA derived from T cells, B-cell-depleted T cells, or PBMCs.

CDR1 and CDR2 (germline): LGHDT, YNNKEL (reference sequence). The CDR3 has 16 amino acids. Between the trimmed V and J ends, which lost 2 bases and 5 bases, there was a span of 17 bases. Authors' methods: Counts of nucleated cells, estimated from reference gene primer amplification, were obtained. Assay: immunoSEQ multiplex PCR; the TCRdb copy retains only in-frame clones and omits some. V and J calls and clone size are copied from that table; D and trimming were computed from the DNA. In the table there are some 260,000 clones, less than 85% of which are singletons. The sequenced sample was peripheral blood. This clonotype was sampled from a woman aged 18-29 years with acute or convalescent COVID-19. This chain links TRBV3-1 (or the pseudogene TRBV3-2) with TRBJ2-3; D might be TRBD2 (6 bases). For the CDR3, the DNA is TGTGCCAGCAGCCAAAGTTCGGGCGGGACTGGAGATACGCAGTATTTT. This gives the protein CASSQSSGGTGDTQYF.